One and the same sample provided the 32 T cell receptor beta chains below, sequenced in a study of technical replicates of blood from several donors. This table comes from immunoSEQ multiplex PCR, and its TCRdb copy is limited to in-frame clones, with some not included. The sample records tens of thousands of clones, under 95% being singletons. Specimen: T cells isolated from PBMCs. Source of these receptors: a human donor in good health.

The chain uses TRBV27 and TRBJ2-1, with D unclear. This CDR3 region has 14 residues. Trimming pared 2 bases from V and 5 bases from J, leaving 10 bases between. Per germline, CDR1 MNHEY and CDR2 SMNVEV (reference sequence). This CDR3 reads CASSLMRFDNEQFF. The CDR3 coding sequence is TGTGCCAGCAGTTTAATGCGTTTCGACAATGAGCAGTTCTTC.

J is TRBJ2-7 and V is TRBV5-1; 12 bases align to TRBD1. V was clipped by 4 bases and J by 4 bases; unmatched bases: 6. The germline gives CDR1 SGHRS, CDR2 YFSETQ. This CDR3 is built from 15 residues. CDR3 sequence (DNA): TGCGCCAGCAGCGCGGGGACAGGGGGCTTGTACGAGCAGTACTTC. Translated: CASSAGTGGLYEQYF.

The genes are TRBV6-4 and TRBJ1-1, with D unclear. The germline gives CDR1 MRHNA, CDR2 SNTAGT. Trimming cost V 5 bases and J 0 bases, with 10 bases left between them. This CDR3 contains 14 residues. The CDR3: CASSRGSLNTEAFF. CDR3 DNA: TGTGCCAGCAGTCGAGGAAGTCTGAACACTGAAGCTTTCTTT.

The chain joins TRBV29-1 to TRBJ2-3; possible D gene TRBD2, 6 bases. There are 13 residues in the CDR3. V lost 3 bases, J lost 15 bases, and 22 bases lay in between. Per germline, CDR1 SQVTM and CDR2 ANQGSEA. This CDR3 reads CSVDFLGGVGEYF. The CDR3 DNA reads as TGCAGCGTTGACTTCTTGGGCGGGGTGGGGGAATATTTT.

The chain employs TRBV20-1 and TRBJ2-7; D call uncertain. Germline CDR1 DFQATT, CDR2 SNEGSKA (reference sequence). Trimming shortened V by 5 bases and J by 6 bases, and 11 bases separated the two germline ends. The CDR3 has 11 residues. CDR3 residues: CSARSISEQYF. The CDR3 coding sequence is TGCAGTGCTCGATCTATCTCCGAGCAGTACTTC.

In DNA, the CDR3 is TGTGCCAGCTCACCAAACAGGGCTAGCACAGATACGCAGTATTTT. Its protein product is CASSPNRASTDTQYF. The chain uses TRBV18 and TRBJ2-3, with D perhaps TRBD1 (6 bases). CDR1 KGHSH and CDR2 LQKENI come from the germline V gene. The V end lost 2 bases, the J end lost 0 bases, and 9 bases lay between the germline ends. The CDR3 sequence is 15 residues long.

CDR3 residues: CASSFFQTGGKLFF. In nucleotides, the CDR3 is TGTGCCAGCAGTTTCTTCCAGACAGGGGGGAAACTGTTTTTT. The chain uses TRBV27 and TRBJ1-4, with TRBD1 matching over 9 bases. Germline V gives CDR1 MNHEY, CDR2 SMNVEV (reference sequence). Germline trimming cut 3 bases from V and 11 bases from J; bases unmatched to any gene: 7. CDR3 size: 14 residues.

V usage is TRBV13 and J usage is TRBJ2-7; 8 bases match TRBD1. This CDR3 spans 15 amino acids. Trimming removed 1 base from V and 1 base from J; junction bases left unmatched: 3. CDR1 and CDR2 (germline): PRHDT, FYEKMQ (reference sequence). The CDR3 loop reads CASSLEGQGSYEQYF. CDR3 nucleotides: TGTGCCAGCAGCTTAGAAGGACAGGGATCCTACGAGCAGTACTTC.

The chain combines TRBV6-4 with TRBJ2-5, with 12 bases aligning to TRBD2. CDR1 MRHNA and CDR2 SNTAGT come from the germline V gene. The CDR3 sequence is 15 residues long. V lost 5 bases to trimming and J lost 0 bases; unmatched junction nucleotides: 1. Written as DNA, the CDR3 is TGTGCCAGCAGTAGACTAGCGGGGGACCAAGAGACCCAGTACTTC. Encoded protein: CASSRLAGDQETQYF.

Written as DNA, the CDR3 is TGTGCCAGCAGCTCTCTCCGGATAGGCGGGGGAGCCTACGAGCAGTACTTC. This translates into CASSSLRIGGGAYEQYF. The V call is TRBV13, the J call TRBJ2-7; 7 bases align to TRBD2. Per germline, CDR1 PRHDT and CDR2 FYEKMQ (reference sequence). This CDR3 contains 17 residues. Trimming removed 4 bases from V and 2 bases from J; junction bases left unmatched: 14.

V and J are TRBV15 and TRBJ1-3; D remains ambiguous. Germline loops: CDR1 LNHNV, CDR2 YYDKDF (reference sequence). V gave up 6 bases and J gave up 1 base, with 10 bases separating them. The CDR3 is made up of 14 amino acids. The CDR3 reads CATRQLQSGNTIYF. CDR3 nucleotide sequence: TGTGCCACCAGGCAATTACAGTCTGGAAACACCATATATTTT.

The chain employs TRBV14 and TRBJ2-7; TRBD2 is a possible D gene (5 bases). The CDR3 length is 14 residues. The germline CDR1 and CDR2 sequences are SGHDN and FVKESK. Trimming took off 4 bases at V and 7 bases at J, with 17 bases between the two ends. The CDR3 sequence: CASSPVGGGEEQYF. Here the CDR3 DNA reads TGTGCCAGCAGCCCCGTAGGAGGTGGGGAAGAGCAGTACTTC.

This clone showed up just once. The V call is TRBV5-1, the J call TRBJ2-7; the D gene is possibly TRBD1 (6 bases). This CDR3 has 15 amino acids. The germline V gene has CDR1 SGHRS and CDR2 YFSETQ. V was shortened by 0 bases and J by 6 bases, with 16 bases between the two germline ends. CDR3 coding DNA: TGCGCCAGCAGCTTGGAATGGCAGGGGCTTGGCGAGCAGTACTTC. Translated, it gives CASSLEWQGLGEQYF.

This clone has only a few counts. CDR3 DNA: TGCAGTGCTAGAGGGGACAGGAAAGCTTTCTTT. This encodes CSARGDRKAFF. V usage is TRBV20-1 and J usage is TRBJ1-1, with 8 bases matching TRBD1. This CDR3 spans 11 amino acids. The ends lost 1 base at V and 9 bases at J; junction bases unmatched: 1. Germline V CDR1 and CDR2: DFQATT, SNEGSKA (reference sequence).

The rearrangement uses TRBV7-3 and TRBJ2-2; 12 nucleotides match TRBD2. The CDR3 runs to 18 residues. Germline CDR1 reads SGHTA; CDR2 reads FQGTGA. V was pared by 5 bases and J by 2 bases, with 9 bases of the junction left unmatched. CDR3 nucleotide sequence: TGTGCCAGCAGCCCGAGACTAGCGGGGGCCCAAAACACCGGGGAGCTGTTTTTT. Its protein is CASSPRLAGAQNTGELFF.

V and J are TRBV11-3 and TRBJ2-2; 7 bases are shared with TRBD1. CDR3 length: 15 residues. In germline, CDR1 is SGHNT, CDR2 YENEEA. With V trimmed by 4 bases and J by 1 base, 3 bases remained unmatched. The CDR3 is CASSSGTVNTGELFF. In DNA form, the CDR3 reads TGTGCCAGCAGCTCCGGGACAGTGAACACCGGGGAGCTGTTTTTT. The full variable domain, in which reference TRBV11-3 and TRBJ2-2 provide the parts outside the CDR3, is EAGVVQSPRYKIIEKKQPVAFWCNPISGHNTLYWYLQNLGQGPELLIRYENEEAVDDSQLPKDRFSAERLKGVDSTLKIQPAELGDSAVYLCASSSGTVNTGELFFGEGSRLTVL.

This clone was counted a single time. CDR3 loop: CASSLTSGRGYEQFF. CDR3 bases: TGTGCCAGCAGCTTAACTAGCGGGAGGGGATATGAGCAGTTCTTC. The chain has TRBV7-9 and TRBJ2-1, with TRBD2 identical over 13 bases. V gave up 2 bases and J gave up 8 bases; unmatched junction bases: 3. The CDR3 covers 15 residues. CDR1 is SEHNR, CDR2 FQNEAQ, per germline (reference sequence).

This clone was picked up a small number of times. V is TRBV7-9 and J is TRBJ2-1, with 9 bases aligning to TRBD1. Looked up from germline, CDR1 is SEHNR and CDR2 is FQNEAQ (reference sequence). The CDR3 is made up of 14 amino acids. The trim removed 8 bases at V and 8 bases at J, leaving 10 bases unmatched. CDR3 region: CASAHRGPLDEQFF. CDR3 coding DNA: TGTGCCAGCGCCCACAGGGGGCCTCTCGATGAGCAGTTCTTC.

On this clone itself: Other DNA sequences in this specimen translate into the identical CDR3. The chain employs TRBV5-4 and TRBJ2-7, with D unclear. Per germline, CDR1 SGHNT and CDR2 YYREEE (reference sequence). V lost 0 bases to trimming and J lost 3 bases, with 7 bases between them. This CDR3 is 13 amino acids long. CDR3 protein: CASSLAGSYEQYF. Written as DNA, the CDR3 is TGTGCCAGCAGCTTGGCGGGTAGCTACGAGCAGTACTTC.

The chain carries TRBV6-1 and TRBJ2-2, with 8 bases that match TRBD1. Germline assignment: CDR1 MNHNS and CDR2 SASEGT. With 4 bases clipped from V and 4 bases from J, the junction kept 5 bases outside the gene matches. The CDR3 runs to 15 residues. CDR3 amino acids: CASSVGQGLTGELFF. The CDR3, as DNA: TGTGCCAGCAGTGTTGGACAGGGACTCACCGGGGAGCTGTTTTTT.

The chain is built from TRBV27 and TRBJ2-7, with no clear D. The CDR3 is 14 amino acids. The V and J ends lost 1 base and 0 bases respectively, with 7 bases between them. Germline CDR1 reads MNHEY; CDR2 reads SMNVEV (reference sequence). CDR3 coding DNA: TGTGCCAGCAGTTTATTTGGCCACTCCTACGAGCAGTACTTC. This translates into CASSLFGHSYEQYF.

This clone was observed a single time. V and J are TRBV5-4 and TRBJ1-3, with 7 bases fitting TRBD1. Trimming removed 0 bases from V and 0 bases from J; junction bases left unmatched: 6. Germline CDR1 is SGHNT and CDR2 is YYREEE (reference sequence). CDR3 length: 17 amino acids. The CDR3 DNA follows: TGTGCCAGCAGCTTGGGGGGGGACAGCAACTCTGGAAACACCATATATTTT. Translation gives CASSLGGDSNSGNTIYF. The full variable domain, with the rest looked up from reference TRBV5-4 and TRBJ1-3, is ETGVTQSPTHLIKTRGQQVTLRCSSQSGHNTVSWYQQALGQGPQFIFQYYREEENGRGNFPPRFSGLQFPNYSSELNVNALELDDSALYLCASSLGGDSNSGNTIYFGEGSWLTVV.

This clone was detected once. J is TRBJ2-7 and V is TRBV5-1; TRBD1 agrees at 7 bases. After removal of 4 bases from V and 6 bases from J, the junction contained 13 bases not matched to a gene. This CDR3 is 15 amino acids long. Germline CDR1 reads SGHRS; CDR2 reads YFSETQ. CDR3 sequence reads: CASSPGQAKASEQYF. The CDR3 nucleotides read TGCGCCAGCAGCCCTGGACAGGCCAAAGCTTCCGAGCAGTACTTC.

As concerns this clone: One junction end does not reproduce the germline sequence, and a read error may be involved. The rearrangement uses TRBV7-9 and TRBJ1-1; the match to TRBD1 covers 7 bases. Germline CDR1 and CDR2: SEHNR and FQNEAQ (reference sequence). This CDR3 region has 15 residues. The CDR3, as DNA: TGTGCCAGCAGCGTAGCGTACAGGGGTAACACTGAAGCTTTCTTT. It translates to CASSVAYRGNTEAFF. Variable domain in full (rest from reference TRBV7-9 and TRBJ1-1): DTGVSQNPRHKITKRGQNVTFRCDPISEHNRLYWYRQTLGQGPEFLTYFQNEAQLEKSRLLSDRFSAERPKGSFSTLEIQRTEQGDSAMYLCASSVAYRGNTEAFFGQGTRLTVV.

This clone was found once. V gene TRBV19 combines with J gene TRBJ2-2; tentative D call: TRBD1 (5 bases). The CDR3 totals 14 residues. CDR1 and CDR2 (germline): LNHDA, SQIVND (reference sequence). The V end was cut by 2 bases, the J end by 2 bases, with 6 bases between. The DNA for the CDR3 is TGTGCCAGTAGTATACAGGGAAACACCGGGGAGCTGTTTTTT. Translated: CASSIQGNTGELFF.

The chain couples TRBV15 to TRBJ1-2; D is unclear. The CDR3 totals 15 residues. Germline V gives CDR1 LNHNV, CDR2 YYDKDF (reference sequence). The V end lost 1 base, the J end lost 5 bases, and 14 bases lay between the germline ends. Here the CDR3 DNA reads TGTGCCACCAGCAGAGTAACGGGAGCCTCGTATGGCTACACCTTC. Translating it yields CATSRVTGASYGYTF.

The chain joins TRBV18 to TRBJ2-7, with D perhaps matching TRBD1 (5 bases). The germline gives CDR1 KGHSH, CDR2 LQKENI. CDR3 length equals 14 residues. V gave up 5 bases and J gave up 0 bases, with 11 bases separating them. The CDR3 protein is CASSLTESSYEQYF. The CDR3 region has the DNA TGTGCCAGCTCATTGACAGAGAGCTCCTACGAGCAGTACTTC.

CDR3 in DNA: TGCGCCAGCAGCTTGGATCCAGGGGGCATTGAGTACTTC. Amino acids: CASSLDPGGIEYF. The chain recombines TRBV5-1 with TRBJ2-5; 8 bases match TRBD1. J was trimmed by 12 bases and V by 0 bases; bases with no gene match: 7. Germline V gene sequence: CDR1 SGHRS, CDR2 YFSETQ. The CDR3 covers 13 residues.

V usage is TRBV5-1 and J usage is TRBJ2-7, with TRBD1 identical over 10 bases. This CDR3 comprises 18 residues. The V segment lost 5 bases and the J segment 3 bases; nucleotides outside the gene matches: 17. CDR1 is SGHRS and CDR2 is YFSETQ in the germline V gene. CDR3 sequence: CASRLWPSGQGGGYEQYF. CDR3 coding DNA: TGCGCCAGCAGACTTTGGCCCTCCGGACAGGGGGGGGGCTACGAGCAGTACTTC.

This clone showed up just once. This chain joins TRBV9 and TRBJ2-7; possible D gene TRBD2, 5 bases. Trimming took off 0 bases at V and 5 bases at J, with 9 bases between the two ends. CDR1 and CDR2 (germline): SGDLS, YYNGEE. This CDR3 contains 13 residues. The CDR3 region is CASSVGLGDEQYF. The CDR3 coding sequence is TGTGCCAGCAGCGTAGGTCTCGGGGACGAGCAGTACTTC. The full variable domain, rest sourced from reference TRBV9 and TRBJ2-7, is DSGVTQTPKHLITATGQRVTLRCSPRSGDLSVYWYQQSLDQGLQFLIQYYNGEERAKGNILERFSAQQFPDLHSELNLSSLELGDSALYFCASSVGLGDEQYFGPGTRLTVT.

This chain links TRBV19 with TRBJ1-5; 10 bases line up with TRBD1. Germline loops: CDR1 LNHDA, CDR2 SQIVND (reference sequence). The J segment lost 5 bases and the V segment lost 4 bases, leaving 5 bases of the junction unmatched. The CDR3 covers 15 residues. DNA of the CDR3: TGTGCCAGTAGTACCCCGACAGGGGGCGATCAGCCCCAGCATTTT. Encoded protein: CASSTPTGGDQPQHF.

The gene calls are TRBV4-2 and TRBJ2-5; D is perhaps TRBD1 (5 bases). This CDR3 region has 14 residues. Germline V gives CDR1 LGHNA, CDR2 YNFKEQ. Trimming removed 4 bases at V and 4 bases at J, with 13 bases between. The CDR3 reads CASSRGPAGETQYF. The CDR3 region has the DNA TGTGCCAGCAGCCGGGGCCCAGCAGGAGAGACCCAGTACTTC.